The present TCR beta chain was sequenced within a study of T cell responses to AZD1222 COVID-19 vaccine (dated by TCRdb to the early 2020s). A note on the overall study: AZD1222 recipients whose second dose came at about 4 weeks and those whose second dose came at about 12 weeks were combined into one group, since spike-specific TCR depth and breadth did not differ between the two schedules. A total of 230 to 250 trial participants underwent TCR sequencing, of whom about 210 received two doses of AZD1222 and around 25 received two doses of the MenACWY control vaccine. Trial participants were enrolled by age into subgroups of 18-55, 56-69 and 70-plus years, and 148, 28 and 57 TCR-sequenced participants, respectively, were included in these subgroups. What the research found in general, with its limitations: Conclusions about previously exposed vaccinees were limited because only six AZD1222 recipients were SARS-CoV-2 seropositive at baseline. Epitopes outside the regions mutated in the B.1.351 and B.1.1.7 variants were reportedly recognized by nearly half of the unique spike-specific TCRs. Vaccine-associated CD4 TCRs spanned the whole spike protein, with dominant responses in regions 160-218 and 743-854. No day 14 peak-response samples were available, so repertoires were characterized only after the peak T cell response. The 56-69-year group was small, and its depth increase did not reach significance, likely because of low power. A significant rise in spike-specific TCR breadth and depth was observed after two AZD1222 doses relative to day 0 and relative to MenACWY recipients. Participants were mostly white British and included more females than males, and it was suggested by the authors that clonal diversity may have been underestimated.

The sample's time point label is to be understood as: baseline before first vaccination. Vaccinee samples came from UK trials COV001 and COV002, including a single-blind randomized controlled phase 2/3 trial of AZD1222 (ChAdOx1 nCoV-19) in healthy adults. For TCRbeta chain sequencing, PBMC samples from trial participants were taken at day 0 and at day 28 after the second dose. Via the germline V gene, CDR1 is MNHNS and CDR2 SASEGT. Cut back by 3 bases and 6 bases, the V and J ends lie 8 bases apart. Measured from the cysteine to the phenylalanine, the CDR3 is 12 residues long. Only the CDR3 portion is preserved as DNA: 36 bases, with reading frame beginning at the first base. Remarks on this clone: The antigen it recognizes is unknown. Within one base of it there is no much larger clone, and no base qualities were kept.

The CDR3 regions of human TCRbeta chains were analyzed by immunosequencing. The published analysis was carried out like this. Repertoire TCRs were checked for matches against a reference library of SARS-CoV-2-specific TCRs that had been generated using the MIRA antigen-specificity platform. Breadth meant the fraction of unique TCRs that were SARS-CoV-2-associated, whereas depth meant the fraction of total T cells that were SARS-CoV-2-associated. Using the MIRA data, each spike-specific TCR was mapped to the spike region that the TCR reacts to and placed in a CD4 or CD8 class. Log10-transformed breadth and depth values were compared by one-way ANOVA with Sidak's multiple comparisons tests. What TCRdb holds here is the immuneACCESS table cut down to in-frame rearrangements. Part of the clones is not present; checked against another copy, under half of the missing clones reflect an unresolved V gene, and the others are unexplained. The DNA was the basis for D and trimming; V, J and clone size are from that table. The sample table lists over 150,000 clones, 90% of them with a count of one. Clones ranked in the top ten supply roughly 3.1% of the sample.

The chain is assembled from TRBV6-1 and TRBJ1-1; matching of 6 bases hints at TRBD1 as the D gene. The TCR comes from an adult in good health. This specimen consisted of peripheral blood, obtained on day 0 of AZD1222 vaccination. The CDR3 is CASSERTAEAFF. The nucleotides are TGTGCCAGCAGTGAGCGGACAGCTGAAGCTTTCTTT.